This T cell receptor beta chain came from a study of blood T cells in healthy people across ages. Study overall: When template switching was applied, about one barcoded beta molecule was captured per two T cells.

A word on this clonotype: Its antigen is not known.

Study results and caveats: Long-lived and aged donors differed, with more naive CD4+ cells and higher diversity in the long-lived.

Total RNA was extracted at no less than 6 micrograms per sample. Alongside a J-beta primer mix, a sample-barcoded 5' primer served in a second PCR lasting roughly 7 to 12 cycles. A tag from a template-switch adaptor with 12 random nucleotides marked each cDNA molecule. TCRdb re-called the 5' RACE reads through MiXCR, storing one row per CDR3 protein. The table has about 1.4 million distinct CDR3 sequences, approximately 63% seen once. Per the germline V gene, CDR1 is LNHNV and CDR2 is YYDKDF (reference sequence). This CDR3 contains 11 residues. Trimming took 4 bases from V and 3 from J, leaving 3 bases between them.

The TCR sequence derives from a man aged 18 to 30 in good health. V usage is TRBV15 and J usage is TRBJ2-5; no firm D call. The material sequenced was blood. The CDR3 region has the DNA TGTGCCACCAGCATTAAAGAGACCCAGTACTTC. Its translation: CATSIKETQYF.